A single sample gave rise to the 32 T cell receptor beta chains below, sequenced in a study of memory CD4+ T cells and cytomegalovirus serostatus. Single viable CD3+CD4+CD8-CD45RO+ cells were sorted as the memory CD4+ T cells. Sequenced by immunoSEQ multiplex PCR; TCRdb stores in-frame clones only, minus some. The table records about 50,000 clones, 75% to 85% of them present only once. The sample was memory CD4+ T cells from blood. The receptors stem from an adult in good health and CMV-seronegative.

This clone was counted a few times. This chain uses TRBV19 with TRBJ1-5; 10 bases agree with TRBD1. This CDR3 is 15 amino acids long. The V and J ends lost 4 bases and 1 base, in that order; junction bases with no gene match: 1. Germline CDR1 and CDR2: LNHDA and SQIVND (reference sequence). Here the CDR3 DNA reads TGTGCCAGTAGTACGGGACAGGGGAGCAATCAGCCCCAGCATTTT. Translating gives CASSTGQGSNQPQHF. Drawing the rest from reference TRBV19 and TRBJ1-5, the complete variable domain is DGGITQSPKYLFRKEGQNVTLSCEQNLNHDAMYWYRQDPGQGLRLIYYSQIVNDFQKGDIAEGYSVSREKKESFPLTVTSAQKNPTAFYLCASSTGQGSNQPQHFGDGTRLSIL.

This clone was seen a single time. The V call is TRBV30, the J call TRBJ2-5; D is perhaps TRBD2 (6 bases). V lost 0 bases to trimming and J lost 5 bases, with 13 bases between them. This CDR3 contains 14 residues. Germline V gene sequence: CDR1 GTSNPN, CDR2 SVGIG (reference sequence). CDR3 DNA: TGTGCCTGGAGTGTGGGGGGAGGAGGGGAGACCCAGTACTTC. This sequence encodes CAWSVGGGGETQYF. The full variable domain, with the rest looked up from reference TRBV30 and TRBJ2-5, is SQTIHQWPATLVQPVGSPLSLECTVEGTSNPNLYWYRQAAGRGLQLLFYSVGIGQISSEVPQNLSASRPQDRQFILSSKKLLLSDSGFYLCAWSVGGGGETQYFGPGTRLLVL.

The V gene is TRBV18, the J gene TRBJ1-5; D is unclear. The CDR3 has 14 amino acids. Deletions cut 3 bases from V and 2 bases from J, with 8 bases between. Germline CDR1 KGHSH, CDR2 LQKENI. The CDR3 loop reads CASSPGGGNQPQHF. Here the CDR3 DNA reads TGTGCCAGCTCACCGGGAGGCGGCAATCAGCCCCAGCATTTT.

This clone is labeled medium-sized. V usage is TRBV7-3 and J usage is TRBJ2-2; 7 bases agree with TRBD2. Germline CDR1 is SGHTA and CDR2 is FQGTGA. The CDR3 spans 17 residues. Germline trimming cut 4 bases from V and 0 bases from J; bases unmatched to any gene: 8. The CDR3: CASSSSGGHANTGELFF. In DNA form, the CDR3 reads TGTGCCAGCAGCTCTTCGGGGGGTCACGCGAACACCGGGGAGCTGTTTTTT.

CDR3 in amino acids: CASSLATLGGRITDTQYF. The CDR3 DNA sequence: TGTGCCAGCAGCTTAGCGACCCTTGGTGGGAGGATCACAGATACGCAGTATTTT. The chain combines TRBV11-2 with TRBJ2-3, with D possibly matching TRBD2 (6 bases). The germline V gene has CDR1 SGHAT and CDR2 FQNNGV. This CDR3 contains 18 residues. Trimming took 1 base from V and 2 from J, leaving 19 bases between them.

The genes are TRBV19 and TRBJ2-1; 11 bases are shared with TRBD2. V was clipped by 7 bases and J by 9 bases; unmatched bases: 5. CDR1 is LNHDA and CDR2 is SQIVND in the germline V gene (reference sequence). This CDR3 spans 13 amino acids. The CDR3 spells CASNFLAGGEQFF. The CDR3, as DNA: TGTGCCAGTAATTTCCTAGCGGGGGGTGAGCAGTTCTTC. The variable domain in full, completed from reference TRBV19 and TRBJ2-1, reads DGGITQSPKYLFRKEGQNVTLSCEQNLNHDAMYWYRQDPGQGLRLIYYSQIVNDFQKGDIAEGYSVSREKKESFPLTVTSAQKNPTAFYLCASNFLAGGEQFFGPGTRLTVL.

The V gene is TRBV18, the J gene TRBJ1-1, with D unresolved. Germline V gene sequence: CDR1 KGHSH, CDR2 LQKENI. V was shortened by 6 bases and J by 0 bases, with 17 bases between the two germline ends. This CDR3 has 16 residues. The CDR3 protein is CASSGAGRAMNTEAFF. The CDR3 DNA reads TGTGCCAGCTCGGGAGCCGGGAGGGCCATGAACACTGAAGCTTTCTTT.

V and J are TRBV30 and TRBJ1-5; D unresolved. The CDR3 has 13 residues. Germline V gene data show CDR1 as GTSNPN and CDR2 as SVGIG (reference sequence). Trimming pared 0 bases from V and 7 bases from J, leaving 10 bases between. CDR3 coding DNA: TGTGCCTGGAGTGTCACCAATCGACAGCCCCAGCATTTT. Amino acid sequence: CAWSVTNRQPQHF.

J is TRBJ1-5 and V is TRBV28; possible D gene TRBD1, 6 bases. The length of the CDR3 is 15 residues. V lost 4 bases and J 6 bases, leaving 16 bases between the germline ends. The V gene's germline CDR1 is MDHEN and CDR2 SYDVKM. Here the CDR3 reads CASSYGSDSLQPQHF. The CDR3 region has the DNA TGTGCCAGCAGTTATGGGTCGGACAGTCTTCAGCCCCAGCATTTT.

This clone was seen a handful of times. The chain is built from TRBV6-4 and TRBJ1-2; the D is unclear. The CDR3 is 12 residues long. V was clipped by 3 bases and J by 4 bases, with 6 bases between them. CDR1 is MRHNA and CDR2 is SNTAGT in the germline V gene. In DNA, the CDR3 is TGTGCCAGCAGTGATCTGGGCTATGGCTACACCTTC. It yields the protein CASSDLGYGYTF.

The rearrangement uses TRBV20-1 and TRBJ1-1; the D gene is possibly TRBD1 (5 bases). CDR3 length equals 11 residues. The germline V gene encodes CDR1 DFQATT and CDR2 SNEGSKA (reference sequence). Trimming shortened V by 4 bases and J by 7 bases, and 10 bases separated the two germline ends. CDR3 in DNA: TGCAGTGCTAAACGGGACCTTGAAGCTTTCTTT. Protein product: CSAKRDLEAFF.

The V call is TRBV7-2, the J call TRBJ2-4; D gene unclear. CDR1 and CDR2 from the germline V gene are SGHTA and FQGNSA. The germline V and J ends were trimmed by 5 bases and 9 bases, with 17 bases remaining between them. The CDR3 has 14 residues. CDR3 protein: CASSKGPKGTIQYF. CDR3 in DNA: TGTGCCAGCAGCAAAGGCCCAAAGGGAACCATTCAGTACTTC.

Comments on this clone: At one of its ends the junction is not consistent with the germline gene, which may arise from a read error. The CDR3 region is CASSLASGAGEQYF. As DNA, the CDR3 is TGTGCCAGCAGCCTAGCGTCAGGGGCGGGGGAGCAGTACTTC. The V gene is TRBV7-6, the J gene TRBJ2-7, with D tentatively TRBD1 or TRBD2 (6 bases each). The CDR3 length is 14 residues. Germline V gene lookup returns CDR1 SGHVS and CDR2 FNYEAQ.

The rearrangement links TRBV28 to TRBJ1-5; 8 bases match TRBD1. The trim removed 5 bases at V and 1 base at J, leaving 13 bases unmatched. The CDR3 sequence is 18 residues long. Germline loops: CDR1 MDHEN, CDR2 SYDVKM. Here the CDR3 DNA reads TGTGCCAGCAGTCGGCCCGGACAGGGTATGAAGAGCAATCAGCCCCAGCATTTT. Amino acids: CASSRPGQGMKSNQPQHF.

This rearrangement joins TRBV6-1 to TRBJ2-1; D unresolved. The V gene lost 6 bases and the J gene lost 5 bases, with 8 bases spanning the gap. This CDR3 spans 12 amino acids. Germline CDR1 is MNHNS and CDR2 is SASEGT. The CDR3 loop is CASSGSNNEQFF. CDR3 DNA: TGTGCCAGCAGCGGCAGTAACAATGAGCAGTTCTTC.

The chain recombines TRBV28 with TRBJ2-3; no clear D gene. Germline-derived CDR1 and CDR2 are MDHEN and SYDVKM. This CDR3 spans 16 amino acids. Between the trimmed V and J ends, which lost 1 base and 0 bases, there was a span of 11 bases. The CDR3 DNA reads as TGTGCCAGCAGTTTATTCGATCCCGGGAGCACAGATACGCAGTATTTT. This sequence encodes CASSLFDPGSTDTQYF.

The rearrangement uses TRBV28 and TRBJ1-1; the D gene is possibly TRBD1 (5 bases). Trimming took off 8 bases at V and 4 bases at J, with 17 bases between the two ends. The germline CDR1 and CDR2 sequences are MDHEN and SYDVKM. The CDR3 contains 14 residues. CDR3 amino acids: CASARTGSSTEAFF. The CDR3 DNA reads TGTGCCAGCGCCCGAACAGGTTCGAGCACTGAAGCTTTCTTT.

The V gene is TRBV27, the J gene TRBJ2-7; D may be TRBD1 (5 bases). This CDR3 region has 13 residues. Trimming removed 3 bases from V and 3 bases from J, with 9 bases in between. CDR1 and CDR2 from the germline V gene are MNHEY and SMNVEV (reference sequence). The CDR3 DNA reads as TGTGCCAGCAGTTTCATAAGGGGCTACGAGCAGTACTTC. This translates into CASSFIRGYEQYF.

The chain employs TRBV14 and TRBJ1-1; 7 nucleotides align to TRBD1. CDR3 length: 15 amino acids. V shed 0 bases and J 6 bases; nucleotides not matched to a gene: 7. Germline CDR1 is SGHDN and CDR2 is FVKESK. The CDR3 reads CASSQDPRGLAEAFF. Written as DNA, the CDR3 is TGTGCCAGCAGCCAAGATCCCAGGGGGTTGGCTGAAGCTTTCTTT.

This sequence joins TRBV6-1 and TRBJ2-7; possible D gene TRBD2, 6 bases. This CDR3 is 14 amino acids long. Trimming stripped 2 bases from V and 7 bases from J, with 15 bases between. Germline V gene sequence: CDR1 MNHNS, CDR2 SASEGT. Here the CDR3 DNA reads TGTGCCAGCAGTGAAAGGGAGGCGGGGCGTGAGCAGTACTTC. It specifies CASSEREAGREQYF.

J is TRBJ2-1 and V is TRBV11-2; the D is unclear. The CDR3 covers 12 residues. In germline, CDR1 is SGHAT, CDR2 FQNNGV. Trimming removed 5 bases from V and 6 bases from J, with 8 bases in between. CDR3: CASSQWGNEQFF. CDR3 nucleotides: TGTGCCAGCAGCCAATGGGGCAATGAGCAGTTCTTC.

This sequence joins TRBV10-3 and TRBJ2-7, with D perhaps TRBD2 (6 bases). Per the germline V gene, CDR1 is ENHRY and CDR2 is SYGVKD. The ends were cut back, 11 bases at V and 5 bases at J, with 13 bases in the middle. This CDR3 is 11 amino acids long. The CDR3 reads CAATTSDEQYF. For the CDR3, the DNA is TGTGCCGCGACGACTAGTGACGAGCAGTACTTC.

The V and J genes are TRBV7-8 and TRBJ2-2, with 10 positions matching TRBD2. This CDR3 has 17 amino acids. Germline CDR1 and CDR2: SGHVS and FQNEAQ. V gave up 5 bases and J gave up 4 bases; unmatched junction bases: 10. CDR3: CASSPGSTSGTTGELFF. DNA of the CDR3: TGTGCCAGCAGCCCGGGTTCTACTAGCGGGACCACCGGGGAGCTGTTTTTT. Supplemented by reference TRBV7-8 and TRBJ2-2, the full variable domain reads GAGVSQSPRYKVAKRGQDVALRCDPISGHVSLFWYQQALGQGPEFLTYFQNEAQLDKSGLPSDRFFAERPEGSVSTLKIQRTQQEDSAVYLCASSPGSTSGTTGELFFGEGSRLTVL.

A single count supports this clone. The rearrangement uses TRBV28 and TRBJ2-1; 8 bases are shared with TRBD2. The CDR3 has 16 amino acids. CDR1 MDHEN and CDR2 SYDVKM come from the germline V gene. Losses at the gene ends were 2 bases for V and 3 bases for J; bases not matched to a gene: 6. CDR3 in DNA: TGTGCCAGCAGTTTAAACGGGGGGGAGGACTACAATGAGCAGTTCTTC. Protein product: CASSLNGGEDYNEQFF.

The chain is built from TRBV5-1 and TRBJ1-6, with a possible D match to TRBD1 (5 bases). The germline V gene has CDR1 SGHRS and CDR2 YFSETQ. There are 15 residues in the CDR3. V lost 4 bases to trimming and J lost 5 bases, with 13 bases between them. In DNA form, the CDR3 reads TGCGCCAGCAGCCTGACCGGGACGGATAATTCACCCCTCCACTTT. This encodes CASSLTGTDNSPLHF.

The chain combines TRBV27 with TRBJ2-5; 7 nucleotides agree with TRBD2. V dropped 6 bases and J dropped 4; count of bases not matched to a gene: 8. Germline V gives CDR1 MNHEY, CDR2 SMNVEV (reference sequence). CDR3 length: 14 residues. The CDR3 region has the DNA TGTGCCAGCAGCTCGGCGGGAGCGGGAGAGACCCAGTACTTC. Residues: CASSSAGAGETQYF.

The V gene is TRBV7-9, the J gene TRBJ2-1; TRBD2 matches at 13 bases. This CDR3 is 17 amino acids long. CDR1 is SEHNR, CDR2 FQNEAQ, per germline (reference sequence). The V segment lost 7 bases and the J segment 6 bases; nucleotides outside the gene matches: 12. The CDR3 DNA reads TGTGCCAGCACACGCGGCGGACTAGCGGGAGCTTTCAATGAGCAGTTCTTC. Translating gives CASTRGGLAGAFNEQFF.

The chain carries TRBV9 and TRBJ2-5; 9 bases fit TRBD2. Germline V gene lookup returns CDR1 SGDLS and CDR2 YYNGEE. This CDR3 has 16 residues. J gave up 3 bases and V 0 bases, and 6 bases lay outside the gene matches. CDR3 amino acids: CASSVALAGGEETQYF. DNA for the CDR3: TGTGCCAGCAGCGTAGCTCTCGCGGGAGGGGAAGAGACCCAGTACTTC. The whole variable domain, remainder taken from reference TRBV9 and TRBJ2-5, is DSGVTQTPKHLITATGQRVTLRCSPRSGDLSVYWYQQSLDQGLQFLIQYYNGEERAKGNILERFSAQQFPDLHSELNLSSLELGDSALYFCASSVALAGGEETQYFGPGTRLLVL.

This CDR3 is CASSEMVAYGYTF. CDR3 in DNA: TGTGCCAGCAGTGAAATGGTGGCCTATGGCTACACCTTC. The chain employs TRBV6-1 and TRBJ1-2, with no clear D. There are 13 residues in the CDR3. Trimming took 2 bases from V and 4 from J, leaving 8 bases between them. Germline CDR1 and CDR2: MNHNS and SASEGT.

This clone occurred a few times. This chain connects TRBV10-3 to TRBJ1-5; TRBD1 aligns across 8 bases. CDR1 ENHRY and CDR2 SYGVKD come from the germline V gene. This CDR3 spans 13 amino acids. The V segment lost 10 bases and the J segment 2 bases; nucleotides outside the gene matches: 4. CDR3 in DNA: TGTGCCACTCAGGGGGCTGGCAATCAGCCCCAGCATTTT. Protein sequence: CATQGAGNQPQHF.

The chain links TRBV21-1 to TRBJ2-3; no check of the table's D call, TRBD2, against the DNA was made. TRBV21-1 is a pseudogene segment. The CDR3 extends over 17 amino acids. CDR3 in DNA: TGTGCCAGCAGCAGAGCCGGGACTAGCGGGATCCCAGATACGCAGTATTTT. It is translated as CASSRAGTSGIPDTQYF.

This sequence joins TRBV5-6 and TRBJ2-1, with D possibly being TRBD2 (6 bases). Germline V gene sequence: CDR1 SGHDT, CDR2 YYEEEE. There are 15 residues in the CDR3. The V gene lost 2 bases and the J gene lost 2 bases, with 11 bases spanning the gap. The CDR3 reads CASSLFRRAYNEQFF. The CDR3 coding sequence is TGTGCCAGCAGCTTATTCAGGAGGGCCTACAATGAGCAGTTCTTC.